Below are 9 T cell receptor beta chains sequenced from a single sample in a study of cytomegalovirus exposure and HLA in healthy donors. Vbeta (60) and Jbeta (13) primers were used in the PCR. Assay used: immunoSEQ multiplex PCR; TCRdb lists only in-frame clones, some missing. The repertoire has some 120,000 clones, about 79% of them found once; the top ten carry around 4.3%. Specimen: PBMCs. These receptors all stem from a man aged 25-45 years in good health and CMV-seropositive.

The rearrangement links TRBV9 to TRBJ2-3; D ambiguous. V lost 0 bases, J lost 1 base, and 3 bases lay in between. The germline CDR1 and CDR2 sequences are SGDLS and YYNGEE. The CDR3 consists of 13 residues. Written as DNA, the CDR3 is TGTGCCAGCAGCGTAGCTGGCACAGATACGCAGTATTTT. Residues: CASSVAGTDTQYF.

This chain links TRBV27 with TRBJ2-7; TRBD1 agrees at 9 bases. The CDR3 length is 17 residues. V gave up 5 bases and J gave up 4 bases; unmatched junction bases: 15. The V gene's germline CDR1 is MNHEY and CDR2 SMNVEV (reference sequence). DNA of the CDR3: TGTGCCAGCAGTCCCTTAAAGAGGACAGGGGTCGGATACGAGCAGTACTTC. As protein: CASSPLKRTGVGYEQYF.

The DNA of the CDR3 is TGTGCCAGCAGTCAAACTAGCGGGGACACCGGGGAGCTGTTTTTT. Translation: CASSQTSGDTGELFF. V is TRBV28 and J is TRBJ2-2; 10 bases fit TRBD2. The J segment lost 3 bases and the V segment lost 5 bases, leaving 3 bases of the junction unmatched. CDR1 and CDR2 from the germline V gene are MDHEN and SYDVKM. This CDR3 has 15 residues.

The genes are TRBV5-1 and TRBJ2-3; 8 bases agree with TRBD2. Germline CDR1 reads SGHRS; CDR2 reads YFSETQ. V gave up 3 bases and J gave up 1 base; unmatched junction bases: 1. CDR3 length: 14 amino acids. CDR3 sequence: CASSSGLGTDTQYF. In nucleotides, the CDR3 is TGCGCCAGCAGCTCGGGACTAGGCACAGATACGCAGTATTTT.

The chain's CDR3 is CASSQHSGRTTGELFF. The CDR3 bases are TGCGCCAGCAGCCAACATAGCGGGAGGACCACCGGGGAGCTGTTTTTT. The genes are TRBV4-3 and TRBJ2-2; 10 nucleotides match TRBD2. Looked up from germline, CDR1 is LGHNA and CDR2 is YSLEER. The CDR3 consists of 16 residues. The V and J ends lost 2 bases and 4 bases, in that order; junction bases with no gene match: 4.

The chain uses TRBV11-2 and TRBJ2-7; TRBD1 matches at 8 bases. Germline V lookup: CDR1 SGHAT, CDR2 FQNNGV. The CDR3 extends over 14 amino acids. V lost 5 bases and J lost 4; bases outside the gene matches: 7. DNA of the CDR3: TGTGCCAGCAGCCCCGGACAGGGCCTATACGAGCAGTACTTC. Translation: CASSPGQGLYEQYF.

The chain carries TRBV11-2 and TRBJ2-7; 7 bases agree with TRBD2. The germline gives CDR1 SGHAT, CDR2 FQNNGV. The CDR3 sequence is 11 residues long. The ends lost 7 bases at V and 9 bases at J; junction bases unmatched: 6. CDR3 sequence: CASTLSGGQYF. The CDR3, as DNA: TGTGCCAGCACCCTCTCGGGAGGGCAGTACTTC.

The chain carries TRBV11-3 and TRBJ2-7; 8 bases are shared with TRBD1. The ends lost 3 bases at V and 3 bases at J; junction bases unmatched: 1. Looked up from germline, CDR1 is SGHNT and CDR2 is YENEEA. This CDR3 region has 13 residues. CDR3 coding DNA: TGTGCCAGCAGCTTGGGGACAGGCTACGAGCAGTACTTC. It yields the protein CASSLGTGYEQYF.

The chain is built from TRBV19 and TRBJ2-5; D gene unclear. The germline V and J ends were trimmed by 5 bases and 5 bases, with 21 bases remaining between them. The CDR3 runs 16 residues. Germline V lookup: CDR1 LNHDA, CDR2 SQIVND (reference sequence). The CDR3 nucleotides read TGTGCCAGTAGTTTATCGACGGAGATCTTTTCGGAGACCCAGTACTTC. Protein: CASSLSTEIFSETQYF.